The 14 T cell receptor beta chains below all came from one sample that was sequenced in a study of T cell repertoires in cytomegalovirus infection. These receptors' targets are unknown. MiXCR, applied by TCRdb to the reads, yields one record per CDR3 protein. The data hold approximately 910,000 distinct CDR3 sequences, with roughly 30% observed a single time. The sample in question was cultured CD8+ T cells from PBMCs, obtained from culture after CMV antigen stimulation. The receptors were gathered from a human donor in good health (CMV status not recorded). Some clones in this sample may be carry-over from other donors' samples.

This clonotype was recorded a few times. The chain combines TRBV7-9 with TRBJ1-4; possible D gene TRBD1, 5 bases. Germline assignment: CDR1 SEHNR and CDR2 FQNEAQ (reference sequence). This CDR3 contains 16 residues. V was cut by 10 bases and J by 0 bases, with 18 bases left in between. DNA for the CDR3: TGTGCCACCGAAAGCGTCGGGGGTGCAACTAATGAAAAACTGTTTTTT. This sequence encodes CATESVGGATNEKLFF.

This clonotype appeared a few times. This chain uses TRBV6-5 with TRBJ2-4; D perhaps matches TRBD2 (6 bases). The CDR3 spans 12 residues. The germline V gene encodes CDR1 MNHEY and CDR2 SVGAGI. V was trimmed by 7 bases and J by 9 bases, leaving 13 bases between them. The CDR3 here is CASTDWGGIQYF. The CDR3 nucleotides are TGTGCCAGCACCGACTGGGGAGGCATTCAGTACTTC.

This clonotype was picked up a small number of times. V gene TRBV27 combines with J gene TRBJ1-2, with a weak D call TRBD1 (6 bases). Looked up from germline, CDR1 is MNHEY and CDR2 is SMNVEV (reference sequence). This CDR3 has 14 amino acids. Deletions cut 6 bases from V and 4 bases from J, with 15 bases between. DNA of the CDR3: TGTGCCAGCAGACTACAGGGTCGTGGCTATGGCTACACCTTC. It encodes CASRLQGRGYGYTF.

The DNA of the CDR3 is TGTGCCAGCAGCCATAACCTGTACCCCGTCGAGCAGTACTTC. Amino acid sequence: CASSHNLYPVEQYF. This chain links TRBV7-6 with TRBJ2-7; D remains unclear. CDR3 length equals 14 residues. Germline assignment: CDR1 SGHVS and CDR2 FNYEAQ. V dropped 5 bases and J dropped 6 bases, with 17 bases sitting between them.

This clonotype was detected many times. This chain links TRBV12-3 or TRBV12-4 with TRBJ2-2; D unclear. This CDR3 region has 13 residues. V lost 6 bases, J lost 1 base, and 6 bases lay in between. This CDR3 reads CASSFGNTGELFF. CDR3 DNA: TGTGCCAGCAGCTTCGGGAACACCGGGGAGCTGTTTTTT.

The chain joins TRBV5-1 to TRBJ2-7; D gene uncertain. CDR1 is SGHRS and CDR2 is YFSETQ in the germline V gene. This CDR3 has 14 amino acids. The V gene lost 0 bases and the J gene lost 4 bases, with 11 bases spanning the gap. CDR3 protein: CASSLGTVEYEQYF. CDR3 in DNA: TGCGCCAGCAGCTTGGGGACGGTGGAATACGAGCAGTACTTC. The entire variable domain, with the rest obtained from reference TRBV5-1 and TRBJ2-7, is as follows: KAGVTQTPRYLIKTRGQQVTLSCSPISGHRSVSWYQQTPGQGLQFLFEYFSETQRNKGNFPGRFSGRQFSNSRSEMNVSTLELGDSALYLCASSLGTVEYEQYFGPGTRLTVT.

The V and J genes are TRBV28 and TRBJ1-5; the D gene is possibly TRBD1 (5 bases). This CDR3 has 16 amino acids. Trimming took off 4 bases at V and 4 bases at J, with 17 bases between the two ends. The germline V gene has CDR1 MDHEN and CDR2 SYDVKM. The CDR3 reads CASSSLTAGANQPQHF. The CDR3 region has the DNA TGTGCCAGCAGTTCCTTGACAGCCGGGGCAAATCAGCCCCAGCATTTT.

The V and J genes are TRBV4-1 and TRBJ1-6, with D possibly TRBD1 on 6 matching bases. Germline lookup yields CDR1 MGHRA and CDR2 YSYEKL. Trimming cost V 2 bases and J 6 bases, with 14 bases left between them. The CDR3 has 16 residues. CDR3 sequence: CASSQYRDTLNSPLHF. CDR3 DNA sequence: TGCGCCAGCAGCCAATACCGGGACACACTTAATTCACCCCTCCACTTT.

This clonotype came up a few times. The chain combines TRBV6-1 with TRBJ2-1; 8 bases are shared with TRBD1. The CDR3 has 16 amino acids. CDR1 is MNHNS and CDR2 is SASEGT in the germline V gene. Losses at the gene ends were 0 bases for V and 7 bases for J; bases not matched to a gene: 8. The DNA for the CDR3 is TGTGCCAGCAGTGAAGCGCGCGGCAGGGGGCTAAATGAGCAGTTCTTC. This translates into CASSEARGRGLNEQFF.

Comment on this clonotype: The junction departs from germline at one end; a sequencing error may be responsible. The chain joins TRBV27 to TRBJ2-7, with 9 nucleotides matching TRBD1. This CDR3 is 13 amino acids long. In germline, CDR1 is MNHEY, CDR2 SMNVEV (reference sequence). The CDR3 loop is CANSTTGGYEQYF. As DNA, the CDR3 is TGTGCCAACAGTACGACAGGGGGCTACGAGCAGTACTTC.

This clonotype was seen at least ten times. The gene calls are TRBV7-2 and TRBJ2-1, with a weak D call TRBD2 (6 bases). CDR1 is SGHTA and CDR2 is FQGNSA in the germline V gene. The CDR3 sequence is 17 residues long. V was shortened by 5 bases and J by 2 bases, with 19 bases between the two germline ends. The CDR3 spells CASSRRAGPDPYNEQFF. CDR3 DNA sequence: TGTGCCAGCAGCCGAAGGGCGGGGCCCGATCCCTACAATGAGCAGTTCTTC.

This clonotype has just a few counts. The chain is built from TRBV6-2 or TRBV6-3 and TRBJ2-7; 9 bases agree with TRBD1. Per the germline V gene, CDR1 is MNHEY and CDR2 is SVGEGT. This CDR3 contains 14 residues. Trimming removed 4 bases from V and 7 bases from J; junction bases left unmatched: 8. CDR3 DNA: TGTGCCAGCAGTTGGGTGACAGGGGGTCAAGAGCAGTACGTC. This gives the protein CASSWVTGGQEQYV.

This rearrangement joins TRBV6-2 or TRBV6-3 to TRBJ2-1; 13 bases fit TRBD2. This CDR3 is built from 15 residues. CDR1 MNHEY and CDR2 SVGEGT come from the germline V gene. The V and J ends lost 5 bases and 5 bases, in that order; junction bases with no gene match: 3. CDR3 residues: CASSKTSGGNNEQFF. The CDR3 nucleotides read TGTGCCAGCAGTAAGACTAGCGGGGGGAACAATGAGCAGTTCTTC.

The rearrangement uses TRBV7-8 and TRBJ1-5; D is undetermined. With 2 bases removed from V and 4 bases from J, the gap between germline ends came to 15 bases. Germline V lookup: CDR1 SGHVS, CDR2 FQNEAQ. The CDR3 is 16 amino acids. The CDR3 DNA reads TGTGCCAGCAGCTTAAATTATGAGCAGATAAATCAGCCCCAGCATTTT. It codes for CASSLNYEQINQPQHF. Based on the CDR3 plus reference TRBV7-8 and TRBJ1-5, the full variable domain is GAGVSQSPRYKVAKRGQDVALRCDPISGHVSLFWYQQALGQGPEFLTYFQNEAQLDKSGLPSDRFFAERPEGSVSTLKIQRTQQEDSAVYLCASSLNYEQINQPQHFGDGTRLSIL.